A selection of T cell receptor beta chains follows, all from one sample in a study of regulatory T cells in long-lasting Graves disease. TCRdb reprocessed the multiplex PCR reads via MiXCR and lists one record per CDR3 protein. The sample shows roughly 500,000 distinct CDR3 sequences, 12% to 15% of them seen only once. These data also featured in a second study, about T cells in Graves' hyperthyroidism and ophthalmopathy.

The material was peripheral blood mononuclear cells (PBMCs), obtained at new diagnosis, from a patient treated with antithyroid drugs. The source is a woman in her 50s with Graves disease. Each CDR3 is given with its conserved first and last residue. D genes are given only for firm matches. Clone sizes are given selectively: once, few, many, or a class where the clone is expanded.

TRBD2	TRBJ2-3	TRBV6-1	many	TGTGCCAGCAGGAAGGGGGCTAGCGGGAGGATGGATACGCAGTATTTT	CASRKGASGRMDTQYF
TRBD2	TRBJ2-1	TRBV11-1	many	TGTGCCAGCAGGTGGGGGACTAGCGGGAGTCGTGAGCAGTTCTTC	CASRWGTSGSREQFF
-	TRBJ1-5	TRBV20-1	few	TGCAGTGCTAGAGCGGCAGGGCTTTATAGCAATCAGCCCCAGCATTTT	CSARAAGLYSNQPQHF
-	TRBJ2-2	TRBV30	once	TGTGCCTGGAGAGTAATGGGACTCGGGACAGAAAACACCGGGGAGCTGTTTTTT	CAWRVMGLGTENTGELFF
-	TRBJ2-2	TRBV4-2	many	TGTGCCAGCAGCCAAGGTATAGGTTTGAACACCGGGGAGCTGTTTTTT	CASSQGIGLNTGELFF
TRBD1	TRBJ2-2	TRBV6-1	-	TGTGCCAGCAGACCAGCAGGGGGCTTCACCGGGGAGCTGTTTTTT	CASRPAGGFTGELFF
-	TRBJ1-2	TRBV18	many	TGTGCCAGCTCGTCTACAGAAAACTATGGCTACACCTTC	CASSSTENYGYTF
TRBD1	TRBJ1-2	TRBV28	few	TGTGCCACCTGCGGAGGACAGGGGAGAGGTGGCTACACCTTC	CATCGGQGRGGYTF
-	TRBJ1-5	TRBV5-1	many	TGCGCCAGCAGGGGCTTAGGCAATCAGCCCCAGCATTTT	CASRGLGNQPQHF
-	TRBJ2-7	TRBV28	many	TGTGCCAGCAGTACTAGGGTGGCACCCGCCTACGAGCAGTACTTC	CASSTRVAPAYEQYF
-	TRBJ2-1	TRBV18	-	TGTGCCAGCTCACCACAGTCTAAAAGCTCCTACGAGCAGTTCTTC	CASSPQSKSSYEQFF
TRBD1	TRBJ1-4	TRBV5-1	-	TGCGCCAGCAGCCCAACGGACAGGTCGAGTCTGTTTTTT	CASSPTDRSSLFF
TRBD2	TRBJ2-2	TRBV7-3	-	TGTGCCAGCAGCTTAAGCGGGAGAACCGGGGAGCTGTTTTTT	CASSLSGRTGELFF
-	TRBJ2-3	TRBV19	-	TGTGCCAGTAGTATCGAAGGCGGACGCACAGATACGCAGTATTTT	CASSIEGGRTDTQYF
-	TRBJ2-7	TRBV7-9	many	TGTGCCAGCAGCAAACGTTCTGCGGACAGTCTCTCCTACGAGCAGTACTTC	CASSKRSADSLSYEQYF
-	TRBJ2-7	TRBV28	many	TGTGCCAGCATGAGGACAGACAACTCCTACGAGCAGTACTTC	CASMRTDNSYEQYF
TRBD2	TRBJ2-2	TRBV28	many	TGTGCCAGCAGATCTAGCGGGAACACCGGGGAGCTGTTTTTT	CASRSSGNTGELFF
-	TRBJ2-7	TRBV13	-	TGTGCCAGCAGCCGTATGACTCGGGGACAGGCGCCCCTCCGGACTAGCGACTACGAGCAGTACTTC	CASSRMTRGQAPLRTSDYEQYF
-	TRBJ2-4	TRBV11-2	few	TGTGCCAGCAGCGAGGTTGTAGCCAAAAACATTCAGTACTTC	CASSEVVAKNIQYF
-	TRBJ2-7	TRBV27	-	TGTGCCAGCAGTTTATCCCCAAATAACGAGCAGTACTTC	CASSLSPNNEQYF
TRBD1	TRBJ2-7	TRBV2	many	TGTGCCAGCAGTGATGGGACAGGGGTTTACGAGCAGTACTTC	CASSDGTGVYEQYF
TRBD2	TRBJ2-1	TRBV10-1	-	TGCGCCAGCAGTTTCTCTAGCGGGAGTTCGGGTGAGCAGTTCTTC	CASSFSSGSSGEQFF
TRBD2	TRBJ2-7	TRBV19	-	TGTGCCAGCCTGAGACTAGCGGGAGTAGTCGAGCAGTACTTC	CASLRLAGVVEQYF
TRBD1	TRBJ2-7	TRBV12-3/TRBV12-4	-	TGTGCCAGTATGGCGGGACAGGGGACGCACGAGCAGTACTTC	CASMAGQGTHEQYF
TRBD1	TRBJ2-5	TRBV27	few	TGTGCCAGCACAAGGACAGGAGACGGAGAGACCCAGCACTTC	CASTRTGDGETQHF
-	TRBJ2-3	TRBV29-1	-	TGCAGCGTTGCTCGATCGGACCCAACAGATACGCAGTATTTT	CSVARSDPTDTQYF
-	TRBJ1-2	TRBV18	many	TGTGCCAGCTCACCTGATTCACAGAACTATGGCTACACCTTC	CASSPDSQNYGYTF
TRBD2	TRBJ2-7	TRBV12-3/TRBV12-4	-	TGTGCCAGCGGAGGGACTAGCGGCACCTACGAGCAGTACTTC	CASGGTSGTYEQYF
-	TRBJ2-1	TRBV7-2	-	TGTGCCAGCAGCTATAATCCCTTTAGCGGCGCTAGGGACAATGAGCAGTTCTTC	CASSYNPFSGARDNEQFF
-	TRBJ2-7	TRBV7-9	many	TGTGCCAGCAGCTTAGTCCCCCCCCCCGGGAAACTACCTACCTACGAGCAGTACTTC	CASSLVPPPGKLPTYEQYF
TRBD2	TRBJ2-1	TRBV5-1	few	TGCGCCAGCAGCTTGGTAGCGGGAGTTAGCTCCTACAATGAGCAGTTCTTC	CASSLVAGVSSYNEQFF
-	TRBJ2-7	TRBV20-1	many	TGCAGTGCTAGAAGGGCGGGGAGCTCCTACGAGCAGTACTTC	CSARRAGSSYEQYF
TRBD1	TRBJ1-1	TRBV4-2	-	TGTGCCAGCAGCCTTACCCCAGGGGGGAACACTGAAGCTTTCTTT	CASSLTPGGNTEAFF
TRBD1	TRBJ2-5	TRBV5-1	few	TGCGCCAGCAGCTTGGCCTCAGGACAGGGGTTAAAGACCCAGTACTTC	CASSLASGQGLKTQYF
TRBD1	TRBJ2-5	TRBV10-3	few	TGTGCCATCAGCGGGACAGGTTCAAAAGAGACCCAGTACTTC	CAISGTGSKETQYF
TRBD1	TRBJ2-3	TRBV6-1	many	TGTGCCAGCAGTGAAGCCGCCCGGGACAGCGATACGCAGTATTTT	CASSEAARDSDTQYF
TRBD1	TRBJ1-1	TRBV7-9	many	TGTGCCAGCAGCTCGGGACAGTTCGCCACTGAAGCTTTCTTT	CASSSGQFATEAFF
-	TRBJ1-2	TRBV5-1	many	TGCGCCAGCAGCTTGGCGGGGGCGGCTGGCTATGGCTACACCTTC	CASSLAGAAGYGYTF
-	TRBJ2-3	TRBV27	many	TGTGCCAGCAGCCAACGTGGGTCCTCACATACGCAGTATTTT	CASSQRGSSHTQYF
-	TRBJ1-2	TRBV19	many	TGTGCCAGTCGACAGGACGGAGACTATGGCTACACCTTC	CASRQDGDYGYTF
TRBD1	TRBJ2-3	TRBV27	few	TGTGCCAGCAGGGGGACAGGGGTGGATACGCAGTATTTT	CASRGTGVDTQYF
TRBD1	TRBJ1-6	TRBV7-9	few	TGTGCCAGCAGCTTTTGGGACAGAAATTCACCCCTCCACTTT	CASSFWDRNSPLHF
TRBD2	TRBJ2-5	TRBV28	many	TGTGCCAGCAGTTTAGCGCTAGCGGGAGTTCTTGAGACCCAGTACTTC	CASSLALAGVLETQYF
TRBD2	TRBJ2-2	TRBV19	-	TGTGCCAGTAGCTCGGGACTAAACAGCGGGGAGCTGTTTTTT	CASSSGLNSGELFF
-	TRBJ2-1	TRBV5-1	-	TGCGCCAGCAGCTCGGACTCGAGCTCCTACAATGAGCAGTTCTTC	CASSSDSSSYNEQFF
TRBD2	TRBJ2-3	TRBV2	many	TGTGCCAGCAGTAAACTAGCGGGAGTTGGTTCAGATACGCAGTATTTT	CASSKLAGVGSDTQYF
-	TRBJ1-5	TRBV27	many	TGTGCCAGCGGGGATTCGGGGCAGCCCCAGCATTTT	CASGDSGQPQHF
-	TRBJ2-7	TRBV28	many	TGTGCCAGCAGTGGGGGAGACAGGTCCTCCTACGAGCAGTACTTC	CASSGGDRSSYEQYF
-	TRBJ2-5	TRBV7-9	many	TGTGCCAGCAGCTTAGGCAGGTCACGGGAGACCCAGTACTTC	CASSLGRSRETQYF
-	TRBJ2-1	TRBV28	many	TGTGCCAGCAGTTTAGGGGCCCGGGAGCAGTTCTTC	CASSLGAREQFF
TRBD2	TRBJ2-2	TRBV12-3/TRBV12-4	-	TGTGCCAGCAGAATGACCGGGACTAGCGGGAGAAAAATCCTCACGAACACCGGGGAGCTGTTTTTT	CASRMTGTSGRKILTNTGELFF